This TCR beta chain was recorded in a study of shared clonotypes between healthy human individuals. Overall study results and limits: Clonotypes shared by all four sorted-subset donors had higher generation probabilities than non-shared clonotypes. Sequencing of the sorted subsets was shown by rarefaction to be incomplete despite large depth.

About this clone: Its antigen remains unidentified.

Germline V gene lookup returns CDR1 ENHRY and CDR2 SYGVKD. V was clipped by 2 bases and J by 6 bases, with 8 bases between them. The CDR3 runs 13 residues. Genomic DNA of each subset was evenly split across several immunoSEQ plates. TCRdb's copy holds only in-frame clones and misses some; the assay was immunoSEQ multiplex PCR. The sample contains more than 150,000 clones, 90% to 95% of which appear only once. The rearrangement joins TRBV10-3 to TRBJ1-5; D is undetermined. Sequenced sample: naive CD4+ T cells sorted from blood. Subset described: CD45RA+ positively selected. This clonotype was obtained from a young woman in good health. The CDR3 protein is CAISETERQPQHF. In nucleotides, the CDR3 is TGTGCCATCAGTGAGACCGAACGTCAGCCCCAGCATTTT.